The text below deals with one T cell receptor (beta chain). Its antigen is undetermined. This CDR3 contains 14 residues. The germline V gene has CDR1 SEHNR and CDR2 FQNEAQ (reference sequence). This sample was taken from a study of CXCR3-negative and CXCR3-positive naive CD8 T cells. General study findings and limits: Whereas both naive subsets had comparably high diversity, memory CD8+ cells had much lower diversity. The study found more hydrophobic TRB CDR3s in CXCR3-positive naive cells than in CXCR3-negative naive cells.

Every individual CD8+ T cell subset underwent sorting in triplicate at more than 250,000 cells apiece. Naive CD8+ T lymphocytes were specified as CD45RO-CCR7+CD27+CD95-. With UMI labels, 5' RACE was used to prepare the TRB cDNA libraries. TCRdb reanalyzed the 5' RACE reads and collapses them to one entry per CDR3 protein, without DNA. This repertoire includes around 60,000 distinct CDR3 sequences. The sequenced sample was naive CXCR3- CD8+ T cells from blood. The subset denotes: CD45RO-CCR7+CD27+CD95- naive CD8+ T cells lacking CXCR3 (TNR3-). J is TRBJ2-7 and V is TRBV7-9. The source is a human donor in good health. Some clones in this sample may be carry-over from other donors' samples. The CDR3: CASSLALDGYEQYF.